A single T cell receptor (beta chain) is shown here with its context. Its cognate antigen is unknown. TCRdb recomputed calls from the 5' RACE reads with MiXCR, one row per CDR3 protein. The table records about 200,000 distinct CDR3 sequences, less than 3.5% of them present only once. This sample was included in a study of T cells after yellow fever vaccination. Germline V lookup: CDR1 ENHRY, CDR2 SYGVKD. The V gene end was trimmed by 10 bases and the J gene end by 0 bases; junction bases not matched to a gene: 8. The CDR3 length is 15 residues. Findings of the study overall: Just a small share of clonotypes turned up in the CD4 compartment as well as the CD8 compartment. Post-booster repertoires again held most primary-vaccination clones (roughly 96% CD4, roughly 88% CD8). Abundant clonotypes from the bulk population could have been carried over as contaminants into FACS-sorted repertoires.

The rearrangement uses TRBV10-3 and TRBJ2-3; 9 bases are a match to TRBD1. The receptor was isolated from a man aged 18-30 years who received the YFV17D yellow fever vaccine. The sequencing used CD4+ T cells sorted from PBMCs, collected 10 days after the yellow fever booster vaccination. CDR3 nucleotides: TGTGCCACGGTACAGGGGGCTAAGAGCACAGATACGCAGTATTTT. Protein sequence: CATVQGAKSTDTQYF.